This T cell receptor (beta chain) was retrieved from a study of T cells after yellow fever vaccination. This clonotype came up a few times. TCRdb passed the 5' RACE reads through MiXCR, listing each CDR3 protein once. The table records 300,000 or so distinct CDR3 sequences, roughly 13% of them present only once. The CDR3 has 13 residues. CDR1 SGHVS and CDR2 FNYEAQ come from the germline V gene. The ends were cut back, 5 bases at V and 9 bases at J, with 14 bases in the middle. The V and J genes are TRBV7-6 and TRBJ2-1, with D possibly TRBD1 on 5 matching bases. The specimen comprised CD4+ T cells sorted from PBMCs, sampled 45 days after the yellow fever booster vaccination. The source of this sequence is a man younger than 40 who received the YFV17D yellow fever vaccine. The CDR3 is CASSHVGRGEQFF. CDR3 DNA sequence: TGTGCCAGCAGCCATGTTGGAAGGGGTGAGCAGTTCTTC.